What follows is one T cell receptor beta chain and its context. The repertoire was sequenced with immunoSEQ multiplex PCR; TCRdb's copy has only in-frame clones and lacks some. The sample has approximately 110,000 clones; around 91% are singletons. Time point described: after dendritic cell vaccination, including at tumor progression/relapse. These data originate in a study of glioma-infiltrating T cells after dendritic cell vaccination. Study background: Samples are from glioblastoma patients in Phase I and II dendritic cell vaccine trials. Autologous tumor lysate-pulsed dendritic cell vaccination was given between about 2003 and 2013.

The CDR3 consists of 17 residues. Looked up from germline, CDR1 is SQVTM and CDR2 is ANQGSEA. The V and J ends lost 6 bases and 2 bases, in that order; junction bases with no gene match: 13. The chain has TRBV29-1 and TRBJ2-3, with 11 bases identical to TRBD2. Sequences were derived from blood, sampled after dendritic cell vaccination. The TCR was taken from a human donor with glioblastoma. CDR3 DNA sequence: TGCAGCGTAGCTTCTAGCGGGGGGCCCCACGACACAGATACGCAGTATTTT. Protein: CSVASSGGPHDTDTQYF.